Given below is one T cell receptor beta chain in context. The CDR3 spans 18 residues. Germline V CDR1 and CDR2: SGHNT, YENEEA. Deletions cut 3 bases from V and 0 bases from J, with 18 bases between. This entry is derived from a study of primary melanoma T cells and metastatic recurrence. Study-level information: Primary melanomas here were stage T2 to T4, over 1 mm thick.

Measured with immunoSEQ multiplex PCR; TCRdb has only the in-frame clones, and not every one. The sample yields over a thousand clones, about 85% seen once. This sequence originates from a human donor with melanoma. The sample was melanoma tumor tissue. The chain recombines TRBV11-3 with TRBJ2-1, with D perhaps matching TRBD2 (5 bases). The CDR3 region is CASSLVRGRGSSYNEQFF. DNA for the CDR3: TGTGCCAGCAGCTTGGTTCGCGGCCGGGGTAGCTCCTACAATGAGCAGTTCTTC.